This TCR beta chain was recovered during a study of blood T cell repertoires in COVID-19. The wider study: Samples taken during acute and convalescent COVID-19 were collected in the United States, Italy and Spain.

Germline assignment: CDR1 KGHDR and CDR2 SFDVKD. The V and J ends lost 5 bases and 2 bases respectively, with 18 bases between them. The CDR3 is 17 residues long. Original methodology: Cell counts per sample came from amplifying reference gene primers. The assay was immunoSEQ multiplex PCR, and TCRdb's table has in-frame clones only and misses some. V and J calls and clone size are copied from that table; D and trimming were computed from the DNA. The sample carries some 150,000 clones, around four fifths recorded once. Sequenced sample: PBMCs or T cells enriched from blood (not recorded which). The V call is TRBV24-1, the J call TRBJ1-5, with D possibly matching TRBD1 (6 bases). The clonotype originates from a woman aged 45-65 years who had recovered from COVID-19. This CDR3 reads CATSGGTGLAGNQPQHF. The CDR3 nucleotides are TGTGCCACCAGTGGGGGAACAGGGCTTGCGGGCAATCAGCCCCAGCATTTT.